Presented here are 14 T cell receptor beta chains from one specimen sequenced in a study of radiation and T cells in renal cell carcinoma. This sample's treatment: 15 Gy SBRT to primary tumor, nephrectomy 4 weeks later. TCRdb keeps only in-frame clones here, not all; method: immunoSEQ multiplex PCR. The sample contains around 13,000 clones, 30% to 40% of which appear only once. The input for sequencing was tumor tissue, taken from a patient whose treatment included radiotherapy and nephrectomy. All receptors derive from a man in his sixties with renal cell carcinoma.

J is TRBJ2-5 and V is TRBV5-6; 9 bases fit TRBD1. V gave up 4 bases and J gave up 4 bases; unmatched junction bases: 8. This CDR3 region has 15 residues. CDR1 and CDR2 (germline): SGHDT, YYEEEE. DNA of the CDR3: TGTGCCAGCAGCCCGGGGACAGGGAATGGAGAGACCCAGTACTTC. Protein sequence: CASSPGTGNGETQYF.

This clone has more than one count but fewer than ten. The J gene is TRBJ1-1, the V gene TRBV30, with unresolved D. Per germline, CDR1 GTSNPN and CDR2 SVGIG (reference sequence). Trimming cost V 1 base and J 1 base, with 10 bases left between them. The CDR3 extends over 14 amino acids. CDR3 nucleotides: TGTGCCTGGAGTGCCCAACAGCAGAACACTGAAGCTTTCTTT. It codes for CAWSAQQQNTEAFF.

V is TRBV30 and J is TRBJ1-2, with D possibly being TRBD1 (5 bases). V shed 3 bases and J shed 4 bases, with 18 bases lying between them. Germline V CDR1 and CDR2: GTSNPN, SVGIG (reference sequence). This CDR3 has 15 residues. The CDR3 DNA is TGTGCCTGGAGGGCGGCGGGGGTTTTACTCTATGGCTACACCTTC. Amino acids: CAWRAAGVLLYGYTF. Complete variable domain (other parts from reference TRBV30 and TRBJ1-2): SQTIHQWPATLVQPVGSPLSLECTVEGTSNPNLYWYRQAAGRGLQLLFYSVGIGQISSEVPQNLSASRPQDRQFILSSKKLLLSDSGFYLCAWRAAGVLLYGYTFGSGTRLTVV.

By share, this clone ranks as medium-sized. V is TRBV7-9 and J is TRBJ2-5; D gene unclear. Deletions cut 3 bases from V and 1 base from J, with 6 bases between. In germline, CDR1 is SEHNR, CDR2 FQNEAQ (reference sequence). This CDR3 is 13 amino acids long. This chain's CDR3 is CASSFNSQETQYF. The CDR3 DNA sequence: TGTGCCAGCAGCTTTAACTCCCAAGAGACCCAGTACTTC.

The rearrangement links TRBV9 to TRBJ2-3, with 8 bases matching TRBD1. The trim removed 2 bases at V and 9 bases at J, leaving 20 bases unmatched. This CDR3 has 18 residues. Per germline, CDR1 SGDLS and CDR2 YYNGEE. The CDR3 coding sequence is TGTGCCAGCAGCGTGTCCGACAGGGGAAGGGAAGACCTCCGGACGCAGTATTTT. Amino acid sequence: CASSVSDRGREDLRTQYF.

The chain employs TRBV9 and TRBJ2-7, with a tentative D call TRBD2 (6 bases). Trimming shortened V by 0 bases and J by 0 bases, and 16 bases separated the two germline ends. Germline V CDR1 and CDR2: SGDLS, YYNGEE. This CDR3 region has 17 residues. Written as DNA, the CDR3 is TGTGCCAGCAGCGTAGTCTCCATCGGGGGAAGCTCCTACGAGCAGTACTTC. Its protein product is CASSVVSIGGSSYEQYF. Complete variable domain (other parts from reference TRBV9 and TRBJ2-7): DSGVTQTPKHLITATGQRVTLRCSPRSGDLSVYWYQQSLDQGLQFLIQYYNGEERAKGNILERFSAQQFPDLHSELNLSSLELGDSALYFCASSVVSIGGSSYEQYFGPGTRLTVT.

The chain recombines TRBV10-3 with TRBJ1-1; D is undetermined. Germline loops: CDR1 ENHRY, CDR2 SYGVKD. Trimming pared 2 bases from V and 1 base from J, leaving 5 bases between. This CDR3 comprises 13 residues. The CDR3 region has the DNA TGTGCCATCAGTGAGCAGTGGAACACTGAAGCTTTCTTT. Translated, it gives CAISEQWNTEAFF.

The V gene is TRBV29-1, the J gene TRBJ1-5; D might be TRBD1 (6 bases). V was pared by 4 bases and J by 3 bases, with 16 bases between. From germline, CDR1 is SQVTM and CDR2 ANQGSEA. This CDR3 contains 15 residues. As DNA, the CDR3 is TGCAGCGTTGGGGCTGGGGCAGGGGCCAATCAGCCCCAGCATTTT. Translating it yields CSVGAGAGANQPQHF.

The chain employs TRBV6-5 and TRBJ1-4; the match to TRBD1 covers 9 bases. Trimming removed 0 bases from V and 11 bases from J; junction bases left unmatched: 4. This CDR3 spans 14 amino acids. Per the germline V gene, CDR1 is MNHEY and CDR2 is SVGAGI. CDR3 loop: CASSYSTGTGKLFF. CDR3 coding DNA: TGTGCCAGCAGTTACTCCACCGGGACAGGGAAACTGTTTTTT.

The chain couples TRBV14 to TRBJ2-7; D may be TRBD2 (6 bases). Germline V gene sequence: CDR1 SGHDN, CDR2 FVKESK. V was pared by 1 base and J by 5 bases, with 12 bases between. CDR3 size: 14 residues. Here the CDR3 reads CASSQVDAGHEQYF. The CDR3 nucleotides are TGTGCCAGCAGCCAAGTAGACGCGGGGCACGAGCAGTACTTC.

This clone was detected a few times. The rearrangement links TRBV7-8 to TRBJ2-5; no definite D call. V gave up 2 bases and J gave up 4 bases, with 11 bases separating them. The CDR3 is 14 residues long. The germline V gene has CDR1 SGHVS and CDR2 FQNEAQ. CDR3 in amino acids: CASSLLGRVETQYF. Written as DNA, the CDR3 is TGTGCCAGCAGCTTATTGGGAAGGGTAGAGACCCAGTACTTC.

In this sample, this clone turned up a few times. The J gene is TRBJ1-1, the V gene TRBV29-1; TRBD1 might be the D (5 bases). The CDR3 extends over 13 amino acids. Per the germline V gene, CDR1 is SQVTM and CDR2 is ANQGSEA. Trimming removed 5 bases at V and 0 bases at J, with 10 bases between. The CDR3 protein is CSVRGRLNTEAFF. DNA of the CDR3: TGCAGCGTTCGGGGCAGACTGAACACTGAAGCTTTCTTT.

This clone was recorded many times. The J gene is TRBJ1-5, the V gene TRBV7-6, with D tentatively TRBD1 (5 bases). The V and J ends lost 5 bases and 4 bases respectively, with 9 bases between them. Germline CDR1 and CDR2: SGHVS and FNYEAQ. This CDR3 has 13 amino acids. The CDR3 is CASSIQENQPQHF. DNA for the CDR3: TGTGCCAGCAGCATACAGGAGAATCAGCCCCAGCATTTT.

CDR3 residues: CASSLAGRGFSYF. The CDR3 region has the DNA TGTGCCAGCAGCTTGGCCGGTAGGGGGTTTTCGTACTTC. The chain recombines TRBV5-6 with TRBJ2-7; tentatively, D is TRBD1 (6 bases). The germline V gene has CDR1 SGHDT and CDR2 YYEEEE. V lost 0 bases to trimming and J lost 12 bases, with 16 bases between them. The CDR3 is made up of 13 amino acids.